Given below is one T cell receptor (beta chain) in context. In the source study's methods: By means of reference gene primer amplification, nucleated cell counts were estimated. The data were produced by immunoSEQ multiplex PCR, yet TCRdb's version contains in-frame clones alone and is incomplete. Clone size and the V and J calls come from that table; the DNA yielded D and trimming. Of approximately 100,000 clones in the sample, 80% to 95% were seen once. The CDR3 spans 12 residues. Germline CDR1 reads SQVTM; CDR2 reads ANQGSEA. J lost 8 bases, V lost 7 bases, and 7 bases had no gene match. This specimen comes from a study of blood T cell repertoires in COVID-19. Study-level background: Both acute and convalescent COVID-19 samples were obtained from the United States, Italy and Spain. From T cells, B-cell-depleted T cells, or PBMCs came the material, which was cDNA or gDNA.

The chain recombines TRBV29-1 with TRBJ2-4, with 8 positions matching TRBD1. The sample comprised peripheral blood. The receptor was isolated from a man in his 70s with acute or convalescent COVID-19. CDR3 protein: CSAHSGGDIQYF. Here the CDR3 DNA reads TGCAGCGCCCACTCAGGGGGCGACATTCAGTACTTC.